The 10 T cell receptor beta chains below all came from one sample that was sequenced in a study of control samples from healthy donors and cancer patients (dated by TCRdb to the early 2020s). Library creation used the immunoSEQ multiplex PCR assay. What TCRdb holds here is the immuneACCESS table cut down to in-frame rearrangements. Part of the clones is not present; checked against another copy, under half of the missing clones reflect an unresolved V gene, and the others are unexplained. For this sample there are roughly 170,000 clones; about 90% appear just once. Around 2% of the sample is held by the ten biggest clonotypes. What was sequenced was blood. The receptors come from a woman aged 40 to 55 in good health.

The chain couples TRBV29-1 to TRBJ1-1; no clear D. The CDR3 totals 13 residues. Trimming removed 3 bases at V and 1 base at J, with 9 bases between. In germline, CDR1 is SQVTM, CDR2 ANQGSEA. CDR3: CSVDGWGNTEAFF. CDR3 DNA sequence: TGCAGCGTTGACGGATGGGGGAACACTGAAGCTTTCTTT.

The chain has TRBV14 and TRBJ1-4; no definite D call. Trimming removed 4 bases at V and 0 bases at J, with 18 bases between. CDR3 size: 18 residues. Germline V gives CDR1 SGHDN, CDR2 FVKESK. CDR3 sequence reads: CASSLGWASTATNEKLFF. The CDR3 bases are TGTGCCAGCAGCCTGGGATGGGCGTCCACTGCAACTAATGAAAAACTGTTTTTT. Combining the CDR3 with reference TRBV14 and TRBJ1-4 gives the whole variable domain EAGVTQFPSHSVIEKGQTVTLRCDPISGHDNLYWYRRVMGKEIKFLLHFVKESKQDESGMPNNRFLAERTGGTYSTLKVQPAELEDSGVYFCASSLGWASTATNEKLFFGSGTQLSVL.

The chain combines TRBV27 with TRBJ1-5; possible D gene TRBD1, 5 bases. Looked up from germline, CDR1 is MNHEY and CDR2 is SMNVEV (reference sequence). CDR3 length: 14 residues. The V end lost 6 bases, the J end lost 4 bases, and 13 bases lay between the germline ends. CDR3 sequence: CASRRTGTNQPQHF. The DNA of the CDR3 is TGTGCCAGCAGACGTACAGGTACTAATCAGCCCCAGCATTTT.

The chain carries TRBV5-1 and TRBJ1-5, with D uncertain. The germline V gene has CDR1 SGHRS and CDR2 YFSETQ. Trimming cost V 5 bases and J 0 bases, with 9 bases left between them. The CDR3 has 14 residues. CDR3 protein: CASRAAYSNQPQHF. CDR3 in DNA: TGCGCCAGCAGGGCCGCGTATAGCAATCAGCCCCAGCATTTT.

This clone was detected only a few times. V gene TRBV4-2 combines with J gene TRBJ2-1; TRBD2 is a possible D gene (5 bases). With 3 bases removed from V and 6 bases from J, the gap between germline ends came to 9 bases. The CDR3 has 13 amino acids. The germline gives CDR1 LGHNA, CDR2 YNFKEQ. DNA for the CDR3: TGTGCCAGCAGCCACTCCGGAGGCAATGAGCAGTTCTTC. Protein sequence: CASSHSGGNEQFF.

V usage is TRBV6-1 and J usage is TRBJ1-2, with unresolved D. Looked up from germline, CDR1 is MNHNS and CDR2 is SASEGT. V lost 2 bases and J 5 bases, leaving 6 bases between the germline ends. The CDR3 is 12 residues long. This CDR3 reads CASSEWPYGYTF. CDR3 bases: TGTGCCAGCAGTGAATGGCCTTATGGCTACACCTTC.

DNA for the CDR3: TGTGCCAGTAATCTTACGCCTAATCAGCCCCAGCATTTT. It specifies CASNLTPNQPQHF. The rearrangement joins TRBV19 to TRBJ1-5; D is ambiguous. Germline assignment: CDR1 LNHDA and CDR2 SQIVND (reference sequence). Trimming cost V 7 bases and J 4 bases, with 11 bases left between them. The CDR3 has 13 residues.

This chain uses TRBV10-3 with TRBJ1-5, with D possibly matching TRBD1 (5 bases). Germline-derived CDR1 and CDR2 are ENHRY and SYGVKD. CDR3 length: 13 residues. Trimming shortened V by 3 bases and J by 10 bases, and 13 bases separated the two germline ends. Written as DNA, the CDR3 is TGTGCCATCAGTGAAGGTGGGGCGCATCCCCAGCATTTT. This encodes CAISEGGAHPQHF.

This chain joins TRBV27 and TRBJ2-1, with 10 bases identical to TRBD1. The J segment lost 6 bases and the V segment lost 2 bases, leaving 10 bases of the junction unmatched. Germline V gives CDR1 MNHEY, CDR2 SMNVEV (reference sequence). CDR3 length equals 17 residues. CDR3 residues: CASSLKSGTGAGNEQFF. CDR3 sequence (DNA): TGTGCCAGCAGTTTAAAGTCCGGGACAGGGGCCGGCAATGAGCAGTTCTTC.

This clone was detected ten times or more. The V gene is TRBV19, the J gene TRBJ2-7, with 8 bases identical to TRBD1. Germline V lookup: CDR1 LNHDA, CDR2 SQIVND (reference sequence). The junction had 7 bases not matched to a gene; V was cut back by 5 bases and J by 4 bases. The CDR3 runs to 14 residues. CDR3 bases: TGTGCCAGTAGTGCCGGGACAGGCCTTTACGAGCAGTACTTC. Amino acids: CASSAGTGLYEQYF.